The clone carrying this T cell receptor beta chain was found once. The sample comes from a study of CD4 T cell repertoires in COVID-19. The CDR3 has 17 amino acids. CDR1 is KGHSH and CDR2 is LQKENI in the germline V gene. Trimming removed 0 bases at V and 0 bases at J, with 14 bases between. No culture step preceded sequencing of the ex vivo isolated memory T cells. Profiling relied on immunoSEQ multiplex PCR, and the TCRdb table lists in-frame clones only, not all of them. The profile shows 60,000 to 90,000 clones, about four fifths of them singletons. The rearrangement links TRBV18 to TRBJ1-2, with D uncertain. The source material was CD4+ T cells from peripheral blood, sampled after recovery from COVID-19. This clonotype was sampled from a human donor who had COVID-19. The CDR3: CASSPPTARRANYGYTF. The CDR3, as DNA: TGTGCCAGCTCACCACCAACAGCCCGTCGGGCTAACTATGGCTACACCTTC.